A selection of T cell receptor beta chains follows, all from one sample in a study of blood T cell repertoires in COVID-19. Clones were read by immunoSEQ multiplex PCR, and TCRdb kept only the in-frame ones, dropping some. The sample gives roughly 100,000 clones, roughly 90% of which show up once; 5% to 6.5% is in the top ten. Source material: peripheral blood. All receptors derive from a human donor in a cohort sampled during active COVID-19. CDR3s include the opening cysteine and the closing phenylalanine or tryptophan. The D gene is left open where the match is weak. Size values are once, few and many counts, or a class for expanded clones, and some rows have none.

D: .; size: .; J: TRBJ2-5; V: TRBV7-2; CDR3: CASSRDRETQYF; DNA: TGTGCCAGCAGCCGAGACAGGGAGACCCAGTACTTC
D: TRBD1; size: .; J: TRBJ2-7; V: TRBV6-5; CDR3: CASSRTGWHEQYF; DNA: TGTGCCAGCAGTCGGACAGGGTGGCACGAGCAGTACTTC
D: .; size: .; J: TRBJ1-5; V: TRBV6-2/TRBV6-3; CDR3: CASSYIFNQPQHF; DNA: TGTGCCAGCAGTTATATCTTCAATCAGCCCCAGCATTTT
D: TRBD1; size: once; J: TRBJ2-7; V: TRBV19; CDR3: CASSLGTGGVYEQYF; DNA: TGTGCCAGTAGCCTCGGGACAGGGGGCGTCTACGAGCAGTACTTC
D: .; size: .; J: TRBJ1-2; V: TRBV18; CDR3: CASSPSPPPDGYTF; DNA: TGTGCCAGCTCACCAAGCCCGCCTCCGGATGGCTACACCTTC
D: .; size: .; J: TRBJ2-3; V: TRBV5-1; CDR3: CASSFSGTDTQYF; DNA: TGCGCCAGCAGCTTTAGCGGCACAGATACGCAGTATTTT
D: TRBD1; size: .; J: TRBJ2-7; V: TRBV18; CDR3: CASSPLGTGDYEQYF; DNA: TGTGCCAGCTCACCGCTTGGGACAGGAGATTACGAGCAGTACTTC
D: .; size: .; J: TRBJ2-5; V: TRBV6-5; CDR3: CASSYLMGAKTQYF; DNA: TGTGCCAGCAGTTACCTGATGGGCGCCAAGACCCAGTACTTC
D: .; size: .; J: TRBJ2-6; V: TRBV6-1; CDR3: CASSVVPDSRSGANVLTF; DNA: TGTGCCAGCAGTGTAGTACCGGACAGCCGCTCTGGGGCCAACGTCCTGACTTTC
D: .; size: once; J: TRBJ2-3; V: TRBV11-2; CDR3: CASSSTSAGTDTQYF; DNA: TGTGCCAGCAGCTCAACTAGTGCTGGCACAGATACGCAGTATTTT
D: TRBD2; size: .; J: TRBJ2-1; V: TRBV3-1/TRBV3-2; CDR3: CASSQSWTSGGGEQFF; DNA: TGTGCCAGCAGCCAATCCTGGACTAGCGGGGGAGGTGAGCAGTTCTTC
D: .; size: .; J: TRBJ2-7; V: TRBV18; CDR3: CASSPGSPYEQYF; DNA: TGTGCCAGCTCACCGGGCAGTCCCTACGAGCAGTACTTC
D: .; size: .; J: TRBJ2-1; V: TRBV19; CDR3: CASSMRDGYNEQFF; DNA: TGTGCCAGTAGTATGCGGGACGGATACAATGAGCAGTTCTTC
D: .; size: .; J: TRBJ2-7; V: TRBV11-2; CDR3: CASSSEVDREQYF; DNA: TGTGCCAGCAGCTCGGAGGTGGATCGGGAGCAGTACTTC
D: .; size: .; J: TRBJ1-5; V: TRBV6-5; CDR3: CASSYATGPNQPQHF; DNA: TGTGCCAGCAGTTACGCGACAGGACCCAATCAGCCCCAGCATTTT
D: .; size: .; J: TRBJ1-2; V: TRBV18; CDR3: CASSPQDIHGYTF; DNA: TGTGCCAGCTCACCACAGGACATCCATGGCTACACCTTC
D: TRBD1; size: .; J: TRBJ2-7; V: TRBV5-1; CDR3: CASSLLLGGTGGNHEQYF; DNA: TGCGCCAGCAGCTTGCTGTTGGGCGGGACAGGGGGCAACCACGAGCAGTACTTC
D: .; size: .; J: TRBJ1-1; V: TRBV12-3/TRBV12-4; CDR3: CASSLKRETEAFF; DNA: TGTGCCAGCAGTTTAAAACGGGAAACTGAAGCTTTCTTT
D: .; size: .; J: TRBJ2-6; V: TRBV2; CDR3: CASSGLSGGANVLTF; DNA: TGTGCCAGCAGTGGGCTGTCGGGTGGGGCCAACGTCCTGACTTTC
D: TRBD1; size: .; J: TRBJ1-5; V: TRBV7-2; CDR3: CASSLIDRGQPQHF; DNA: TGTGCCAGCAGCTTAATCGACAGGGGGCAGCCCCAGCATTTT
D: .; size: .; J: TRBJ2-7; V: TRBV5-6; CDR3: CASTSSQAGRNVQYF; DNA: TGTGCCAGCACCTCCTCTCAGGCCGGAAGGAATGTGCAGTACTTC
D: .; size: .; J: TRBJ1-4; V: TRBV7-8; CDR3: CASSRAREKLFF; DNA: TGTGCCAGCAGCCGCGCGAGGGAAAAACTGTTTTTT
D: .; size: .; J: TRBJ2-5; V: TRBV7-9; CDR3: CASSVSEGGETQYF; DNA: TGTGCCAGCAGCGTGTCAGAGGGTGGGGAGACCCAGTACTTC
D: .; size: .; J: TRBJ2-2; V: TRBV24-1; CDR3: CATSEHTPNTGELFF; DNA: TGTGCCACCAGTGAGCATACACCTAACACCGGGGAGCTGTTTTTT
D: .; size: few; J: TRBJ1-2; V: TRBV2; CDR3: CASSTRPGDYNSYYGYTF; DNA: TGTGCCAGCAGTACCCGACCTGGGGACTATAATAGTTACTATGGCTACACCTTC
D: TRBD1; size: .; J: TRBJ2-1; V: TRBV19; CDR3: CASTGDRDNNEQFF; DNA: TGTGCCAGTACGGGGGACAGGGATAACAATGAGCAGTTCTTC
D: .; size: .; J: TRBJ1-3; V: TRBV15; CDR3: CATSRGRVSSGNTIYF; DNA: TGTGCCACCAGCAGAGGTCGAGTGAGCTCTGGAAACACCATATATTTT
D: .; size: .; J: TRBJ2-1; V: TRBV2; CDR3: CASSESVLSSYNEQFF; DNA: TGTGCCAGCAGTGAAAGTGTTCTATCCTCCTACAATGAGCAGTTCTTC
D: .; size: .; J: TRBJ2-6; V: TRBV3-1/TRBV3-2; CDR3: CASSQDWAGAIYSGANVLTF; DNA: TGTGCCAGCAGCCAAGATTGGGCAGGCGCTATCTACTCTGGGGCCAACGTCCTGACTTTC
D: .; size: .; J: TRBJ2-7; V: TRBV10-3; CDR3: CAISESSSGTYEQYF; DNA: TGTGCCATCAGTGAGTCGAGTAGCGGAACCTACGAGCAGTACTTC
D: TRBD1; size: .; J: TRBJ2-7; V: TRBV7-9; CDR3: CASRPGTANYEQYF; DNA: TGTGCCAGCAGGCCCGGGACAGCGAACTACGAGCAGTACTTC
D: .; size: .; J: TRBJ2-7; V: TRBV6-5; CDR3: CASKTQGPLNYEQYF; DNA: TGTGCCAGCAAGACACAGGGCCCCCTGAACTACGAGCAGTACTTC
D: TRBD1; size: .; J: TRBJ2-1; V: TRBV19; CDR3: CASSMGPLTGGGEQFF; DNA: TGTGCCAGTAGTATGGGACCACTCACAGGGGGAGGTGAGCAGTTCTTC
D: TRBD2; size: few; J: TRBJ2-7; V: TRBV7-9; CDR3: CASSTTSGRQGRYEQYF; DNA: TGTGCCAGCAGCACGACTAGCGGGAGGCAGGGTCGCTACGAGCAGTACTTC
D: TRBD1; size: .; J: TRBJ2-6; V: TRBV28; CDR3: CASSYPIGTAPSGANVLTF; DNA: TGTGCCAGCAGTTACCCAATAGGGACAGCTCCCTCTGGGGCCAACGTCCTGACTTTC
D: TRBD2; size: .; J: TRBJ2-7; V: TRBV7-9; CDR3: CASSYPKGLAFETYEQYF; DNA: TGTGCCAGCAGCTACCCTAAGGGACTAGCATTTGAGACCTACGAGCAGTACTTC
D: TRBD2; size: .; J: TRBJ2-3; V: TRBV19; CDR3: CASSTGLAANTDTQYF; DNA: TGTGCCAGTAGTACCGGACTAGCGGCAAACACAGATACGCAGTATTTT
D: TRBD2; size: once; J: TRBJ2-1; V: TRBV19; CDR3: CASSPRTSGRDYNEQFF; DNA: TGTGCCAGTAGTCCACGGACTAGCGGGAGGGACTACAATGAGCAGTTCTTC
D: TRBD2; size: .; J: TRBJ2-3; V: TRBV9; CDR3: CASSGSGGGNSDTQYF; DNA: TGTGCCAGCAGCGGCAGCGGGGGAGGAAATTCAGATACGCAGTATTTT
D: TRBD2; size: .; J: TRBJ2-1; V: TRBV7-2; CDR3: CASSLNGRAYNEQFF; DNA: TGTGCCAGCAGCTTAAACGGGAGGGCGTACAATGAGCAGTTCTTC
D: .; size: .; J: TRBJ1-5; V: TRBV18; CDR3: CASSLQGFQPQHF; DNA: TGTGCCAGCTCACTACAGGGATTCCAGCCCCAGCATTTT
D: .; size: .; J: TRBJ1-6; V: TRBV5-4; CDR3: CASSLGRGARRANSPLHF; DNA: TGTGCCAGCAGCTTGGGACGGGGAGCAAGACGGGCTAATTCACCCCTCCACTTT
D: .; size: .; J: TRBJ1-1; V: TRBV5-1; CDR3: CASSLVGGQAFF; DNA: TGCGCCAGCAGCTTGGTCGGGGGTCAAGCTTTCTTT
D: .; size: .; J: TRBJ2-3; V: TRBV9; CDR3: CASSVASDTQYF; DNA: TGTGCCAGCAGCGTTGCGAGTGATACGCAGTATTTT
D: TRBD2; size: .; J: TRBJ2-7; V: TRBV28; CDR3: CASSLVGTSGRTGSTYEQYF; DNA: TGTGCCAGCAGTTTAGTCGGGACTAGCGGAAGAACCGGGTCAACCTACGAGCAGTACTTC
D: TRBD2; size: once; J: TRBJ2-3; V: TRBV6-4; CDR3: CASSDSGGTDTQYF; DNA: TGTGCCAGCAGTGACTCGGGGGGGACAGATACGCAGTATTTT
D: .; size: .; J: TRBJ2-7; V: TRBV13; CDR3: CASSLAASPQAPYEQYF; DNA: TGTGCCAGCAGCTTAGCGGCCAGTCCACAGGCCCCTTACGAGCAGTACTTC
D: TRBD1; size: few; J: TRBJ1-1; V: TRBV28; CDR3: CASSPGTAQMNTEAFF; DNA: TGTGCCAGCAGCCCTGGGACAGCACAGATGAACACTGAAGCTTTCTTT
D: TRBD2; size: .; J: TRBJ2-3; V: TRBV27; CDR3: CASSPWDEAGETQYF; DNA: TGTGCCAGCAGTCCCTGGGACGAAGCGGGAGAGACGCAGTATTTT
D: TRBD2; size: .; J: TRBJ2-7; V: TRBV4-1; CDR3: CASSQDFTSGRSVSYEQYF; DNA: TGCGCCAGCAGCCAAGATTTTACTAGCGGGAGGTCCGTAAGCTACGAGCAGTACTTC
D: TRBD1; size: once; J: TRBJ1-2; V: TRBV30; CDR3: CAWSVQGQAYYGYTF; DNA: TGTGCCTGGAGTGTACAGGGACAGGCATACTATGGCTACACCTTC
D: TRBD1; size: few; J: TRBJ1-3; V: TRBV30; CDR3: CAWGQGNSGNTIYF; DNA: TGTGCCTGGGGACAGGGAAACTCTGGAAACACCATATATTTT
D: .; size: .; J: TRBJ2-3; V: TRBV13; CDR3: CASSLGRLDTQYF; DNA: TGTGCCAGCAGCTTAGGCCGGTTGGATACGCAGTATTTT
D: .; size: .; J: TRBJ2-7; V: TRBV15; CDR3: CATGRGGYEQYF; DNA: TGTGCCACGGGAAGGGGGGGCTACGAGCAGTACTTC
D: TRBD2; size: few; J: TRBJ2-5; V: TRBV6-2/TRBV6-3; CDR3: CASSPRGGGAIQETQYF; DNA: TGTGCCAGCAGCCCCAGGGGCGGGGGGGCCATCCAAGAGACCCAGTACTTC
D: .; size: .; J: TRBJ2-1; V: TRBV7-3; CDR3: CASSSARLRRSYNEQFF; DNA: TGTGCCAGCAGCTCCGCCCGACTACGTCGGTCCTACAATGAGCAGTTCTTC
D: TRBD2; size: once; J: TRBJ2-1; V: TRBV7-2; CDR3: CASSSPGLAGEYEQFF; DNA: TGTGCCAGCAGCTCGCCGGGACTAGCGGGAGAGTATGAGCAGTTCTTC
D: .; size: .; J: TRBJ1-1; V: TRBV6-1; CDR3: CASTPTGWVTEAFF; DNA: TGTGCCAGCACCCCGACCGGGTGGGTCACTGAAGCTTTCTTT
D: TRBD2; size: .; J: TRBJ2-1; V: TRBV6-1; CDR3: CASSEAAGGPSYNEQFF; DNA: TGTGCCAGCAGTGAAGCTGCGGGAGGGCCGTCCTACAATGAGCAGTTCTTC